The next 26 T cell receptor beta chains were all read from a single sample in a study of blood T cell repertoires in COVID-19. TCRdb keeps only in-frame clones here, not all; method: immunoSEQ multiplex PCR. The table records a few hundred thousand clones, around 87% of them present only once. Sequences were obtained from peripheral blood. The source of these receptors is a woman in her forties or fifties who had recovered from COVID-19.

V gene TRBV28 combines with J gene TRBJ1-4, with D maybe TRBD1 (6 bases). Germline lookup yields CDR1 MDHEN and CDR2 SYDVKM. Trimming left V 6 bases short and J 3 bases short, with 14 bases between. This CDR3 region has 15 residues. Here the CDR3 reads CASRPTGEANEKLFF. For the CDR3, the DNA is TGTGCCAGCAGACCGACAGGAGAGGCTAATGAAAAACTGTTTTTT.

The V gene is TRBV5-1, the J gene TRBJ2-3; 7 bases match TRBD2. Unmatched junction bases numbered 4, after V lost 3 bases and J lost 3 bases. CDR1 and CDR2 from the germline V gene are SGHRS and YFSETQ. This CDR3 has 14 amino acids. The CDR3 DNA reads as TGCGCCAGCAGCTCAAGACTAGCAACAGATACGCAGTATTTT. It codes for CASSSRLATDTQYF. The whole variable domain, filled in from reference TRBV5-1 and TRBJ2-3, reads KAGVTQTPRYLIKTRGQQVTLSCSPISGHRSVSWYQQTPGQGLQFLFEYFSETQRNKGNFPGRFSGRQFSNSRSEMNVSTLELGDSALYLCASSSRLATDTQYFGPGTRLTVL.

V is TRBV18 and J is TRBJ2-2, with D possibly being TRBD1 (6 bases). V was pared by 2 bases and J by 3 bases, with 13 bases between. The CDR3 is made up of 16 amino acids. Per the germline V gene, CDR1 is KGHSH and CDR2 is LQKENI. The CDR3 region has the DNA TGTGCCAGCTCACCATGGGGGCTGAGGGACACCGGGGAGCTGTTTTTT. It is translated as CASSPWGLRDTGELFF.

The chain combines TRBV11-1 with TRBJ2-5, with D possibly matching TRBD2 (5 bases). V lost 5 bases and J 4 bases, leaving 11 bases between the germline ends. The CDR3 has 13 amino acids. CDR1 and CDR2 from the germline V gene are SGHAT and FQDESV (reference sequence). The CDR3 spells CASSNRGRETQYF. In DNA, the CDR3 is TGTGCCAGCAGCAACCGGGGAAGAGAGACCCAGTACTTC.

This clone came up once. V usage is TRBV6-5 and J usage is TRBJ1-5, with TRBD1 identical over 7 bases. The V gene end was trimmed by 7 bases and the J gene end by 9 bases; junction bases not matched to a gene: 9. Germline V gives CDR1 MNHEY, CDR2 SVGAGI. CDR3 length: 13 amino acids. CDR3 residues: CASTPTGARPQHF. CDR3 bases: TGTGCCAGCACTCCTACAGGGGCCCGGCCCCAGCATTTT.

The V call is TRBV10-2, the J call TRBJ1-5, with D unresolved. The germline CDR1 and CDR2 sequences are WSHSY and SAAADI. V lost 2 bases, J lost 5 bases, and 10 bases lay in between. The CDR3 has 14 residues. The DNA of the CDR3 is TGCGCCAGCAGTGAGGTTGAGGGCCATCAGCCCCAGCATTTT. Translation gives CASSEVEGHQPQHF.

The chain recombines TRBV9 with TRBJ1-6, with TRBD1 matching 8 bases. The CDR3 has 18 residues. V lost 0 bases and J lost 8; bases outside the gene matches: 13. Germline V gene data show CDR1 as SGDLS and CDR2 as YYNGEE. The CDR3 DNA is TGTGCCAGCAGCGTAGAGATAGGACAGGGAATCGGGGATTCACCCCTCCACTTT. Amino acids: CASSVEIGQGIGDSPLHF.

This rearrangement joins TRBV5-1 to TRBJ2-2; 10 nucleotides agree with TRBD2. This CDR3 spans 14 amino acids. The germline V gene encodes CDR1 SGHRS and CDR2 YFSETQ. With 4 bases clipped from V and 8 bases from J, the junction kept 5 bases outside the gene matches. CDR3 bases: TGCGCCAGCAGCCCGGGACTAGCGAATGGGGAGCTGTTTTTT. This sequence encodes CASSPGLANGELFF.

V and J are TRBV9 and TRBJ1-1; 7 bases line up with TRBD1. V lost 0 bases and J lost 1; bases outside the gene matches: 3. Germline CDR1 SGDLS, CDR2 YYNGEE. This CDR3 is built from 15 residues. This CDR3 is CASSVDGTANTEAFF. The CDR3 DNA follows: TGTGCCAGCAGCGTAGACGGGACAGCGAACACTGAAGCTTTCTTT.

This clone was picked up one time. The V gene is TRBV28, the J gene TRBJ1-5, with D hard to call. From germline, CDR1 is MDHEN and CDR2 SYDVKM. Trimming took off 7 bases at V and 0 bases at J, with 7 bases between the two ends. CDR3 length: 13 residues. The DNA of the CDR3 is TGTGCCAGCAATCGGGGTAGCAATCAGCCCCAGCATTTT. Translating it yields CASNRGSNQPQHF.

V usage is TRBV7-6 and J usage is TRBJ2-2; TRBD2 might be the D (6 bases). The CDR3 sequence is 16 residues long. Germline V CDR1 and CDR2: SGHVS, FNYEAQ. V was shortened by 0 bases and J by 0 bases, with 8 bases between the two germline ends. The CDR3 DNA is TGTGCCAGCAGCTTAGCGGGGACTTCGAACACCGGGGAGCTGTTTTTT. It codes for CASSLAGTSNTGELFF.

The V gene is TRBV6-1, the J gene TRBJ2-7; D possibly corresponds to TRBD1 (5 bases). The ends were cut back, 3 bases at V and 2 bases at J, with 8 bases in the middle. Germline lookup yields CDR1 MNHNS and CDR2 SASEGT. The CDR3 runs to 13 residues. CDR3 DNA sequence: TGTGCCAGCAGTGACGACAGTCCCTACGAGCAGTACTTC. This encodes CASSDDSPYEQYF.

This sequence joins TRBV6-2 or TRBV6-3 and TRBJ2-7; TRBD1 matches 9 bases. Germline loops: CDR1 MNHEY, CDR2 SVGEGT. Unmatched junction bases numbered 5, after V lost 0 bases and J lost 5 bases. The CDR3 is 15 residues long. The CDR3 is CASSYSKTGGDEQYF. The CDR3 coding sequence is TGTGCCAGCAGTTACTCGAAAACAGGGGGCGACGAGCAGTACTTC.

This clone was seen once. V usage is TRBV18 and J usage is TRBJ2-1; TRBD2 agrees at 12 bases. The germline gives CDR1 KGHSH, CDR2 LQKENI. V trimming: 6 bases; J trimming: 6 bases; junction bases outside the gene matches: 6. The CDR3 contains 15 residues. The CDR3 sequence: CASSPGLAGSNEQFF. The CDR3 DNA is TGTGCCAGCTCCCCAGGACTAGCGGGGAGCAATGAGCAGTTCTTC.

The J gene is TRBJ1-4, the V gene TRBV19; tentatively, D is TRBD1 (5 bases). The CDR3 spans 14 residues. V lost 3 bases and J 4 bases, leaving 9 bases between the germline ends. Germline CDR1 reads LNHDA; CDR2 reads SQIVND (reference sequence). The CDR3 loop reads CASSIGGLNEKLFF. CDR3 nucleotides: TGTGCCAGTAGTATCGGGGGACTTAATGAAAAACTGTTTTTT.

This chain links TRBV30 with TRBJ2-5; 8 bases are a match to TRBD2. The V gene end was trimmed by 5 bases and the J gene end by 3 bases; junction bases not matched to a gene: 8. The germline CDR1 and CDR2 sequences are GTSNPN and SVGIG (reference sequence). CDR3 size: 14 residues. The CDR3 sequence is CAWGTGLVEETQYF. Here the CDR3 DNA reads TGTGCCTGGGGAACGGGACTAGTCGAAGAGACCCAGTACTTC.

The chain recombines TRBV15 with TRBJ2-1, with TRBD1 identical over 9 bases. Per the germline V gene, CDR1 is LNHNV and CDR2 is YYDKDF (reference sequence). V lost 1 base, J lost 6 bases, and 13 bases stayed unmatched. This CDR3 spans 18 amino acids. The DNA of the CDR3 is TGTGCCACCAGCAGAGGATCCCCCATGGGACAGGGATTCAATGAGCAGTTCTTC. Encoded protein: CATSRGSPMGQGFNEQFF.

The rearrangement links TRBV9 to TRBJ1-4; 9 positions match TRBD1. V lost 3 bases and J lost 8; bases outside the gene matches: 11. Per the germline V gene, CDR1 is SGDLS and CDR2 is YYNGEE. The CDR3 consists of 16 residues. CDR3 DNA sequence: TGTGCCAGCAGCGGATTAGAGGGACAGGGAGGGGAAAAACTGTTTTTT. Protein product: CASSGLEGQGGEKLFF. The full variable domain, in which reference TRBV9 and TRBJ1-4 provide the parts outside the CDR3, is DSGVTQTPKHLITATGQRVTLRCSPRSGDLSVYWYQQSLDQGLQFLIQYYNGEERAKGNILERFSAQQFPDLHSELNLSSLELGDSALYFCASSGLEGQGGEKLFFGSGTQLSVL.

The genes are TRBV4-2 and TRBJ2-7; D not resolved. The V and J ends lost 1 base and 3 bases respectively, with 10 bases between them. The CDR3 sequence is 14 residues long. Per germline, CDR1 LGHNA and CDR2 YNFKEQ. CDR3 nucleotide sequence: TGTGCCAGCAGCCAAGTGTTGAGCCTCTACGAGCAGTACTTC. Translating gives CASSQVLSLYEQYF.

This clone was observed once. The chain employs TRBV7-2 and TRBJ2-1, with TRBD1 as a possible D gene (5 bases). The CDR3 contains 17 residues. V was clipped by 5 bases and J by 0 bases, with 17 bases between them. Germline CDR1 reads SGHTA; CDR2 reads FQGNSA. CDR3 sequence reads: CASSPPWGPNSYNEQFF. Here the CDR3 DNA reads TGTGCCAGCAGCCCCCCCTGGGGCCCTAACTCCTACAATGAGCAGTTCTTC.

This clone was recorded a few times. The J gene is TRBJ1-5, the V gene TRBV30; D perhaps matches TRBD1 (6 bases). Per the germline V gene, CDR1 is GTSNPN and CDR2 is SVGIG (reference sequence). The CDR3 loop spans 13 amino acids. The V end lost 1 base, the J end lost 2 bases, and 6 bases lay between the germline ends. The CDR3 nucleotides are TGTGCCTGGAGTGACAGGGGCAATCAGCCCCAGCATTTT. It is translated as CAWSDRGNQPQHF.

This chain uses TRBV3-1 (or the pseudogene TRBV3-2) with TRBJ1-5; D is unresolved. Trimming shortened V by 2 bases and J by 2 bases, and 10 bases separated the two germline ends. The CDR3 spans 15 residues. Germline CDR1 LGHDT, CDR2 YNNKEL (reference sequence). The CDR3 DNA follows: TGTGCCAGCAGCCAAAGTGATACAGGCAATCAGCCCCAGCATTTT. This gives the protein CASSQSDTGNQPQHF.

This chain links TRBV19 with TRBJ1-5; no reliable D call. Germline CDR1 LNHDA, CDR2 SQIVND (reference sequence). This CDR3 has 15 amino acids. V shed 6 bases and J shed 4 bases, with 16 bases lying between them. The CDR3 region is CASSEIDGVNQPQHF. The CDR3 region has the DNA TGTGCCAGTAGCGAAATCGACGGGGTTAATCAGCCCCAGCATTTT.

The chain joins TRBV6-6 to TRBJ1-5; perhaps TRBD1 as D (6 bases). The length of the CDR3 is 18 residues. V was trimmed by 5 bases and J by 3 bases, leaving 23 bases between them. Germline V lookup: CDR1 MNHNY, CDR2 SVGAGI (reference sequence). This CDR3 is CASSRRPGHLTPNQPQHF. As DNA, the CDR3 is TGTGCCAGCAGTCGCCGCCCGGGACATCTAACCCCCAATCAGCCCCAGCATTTT.

CDR3 DNA: TGTGCCACCAGTGATATTGGGCGGGGGACCTCCTACAATGAGCAGTTCTTC. This gives the protein CATSDIGRGTSYNEQFF. V usage is TRBV24-1 and J usage is TRBJ2-1; 7 bases align to TRBD2. This CDR3 has 17 amino acids. The germline CDR1 and CDR2 sequences are KGHDR and SFDVKD. The V and J ends lost 3 bases and 0 bases, in that order; junction bases with no gene match: 7.

This clone was recorded a few times. V gene TRBV10-3 combines with J gene TRBJ1-5; D is uncertain. V dropped 3 bases and J dropped 0 bases, with 3 bases sitting between them. The V gene's germline CDR1 is ENHRY and CDR2 SYGVKD. This CDR3 is 13 amino acids long. CDR3 region: CAISDGSNQPQHF. Here the CDR3 DNA reads TGTGCCATCAGTGACGGTAGCAATCAGCCCCAGCATTTT.